The TCR beta chain described here comes from a study of identical twins. This CDR3 is built from 14 residues. Trimming left V 4 bases short and J 3 bases short, with 12 bases between. Germline loops: CDR1 SNHLY, CDR2 FYNNEI. TCRdb re-called the 5' RACE reads through MiXCR, storing one row per CDR3 protein. The sample comprises 1.5 million to 2 million distinct CDR3 sequences, roughly a third of which are singletons, and around 0.3% rests with the top ten. This clonotype was sampled from a newborn girl in good health. This chain joins TRBV2 and TRBJ1-2; D remains ambiguous. The sequenced sample was cord blood. CDR3 sequence (DNA): TGTGCCAGCAGTGCGGCCATCGAGGACTATGGCTACACCTTC. Translating gives CASSAAIEDYGYTF.